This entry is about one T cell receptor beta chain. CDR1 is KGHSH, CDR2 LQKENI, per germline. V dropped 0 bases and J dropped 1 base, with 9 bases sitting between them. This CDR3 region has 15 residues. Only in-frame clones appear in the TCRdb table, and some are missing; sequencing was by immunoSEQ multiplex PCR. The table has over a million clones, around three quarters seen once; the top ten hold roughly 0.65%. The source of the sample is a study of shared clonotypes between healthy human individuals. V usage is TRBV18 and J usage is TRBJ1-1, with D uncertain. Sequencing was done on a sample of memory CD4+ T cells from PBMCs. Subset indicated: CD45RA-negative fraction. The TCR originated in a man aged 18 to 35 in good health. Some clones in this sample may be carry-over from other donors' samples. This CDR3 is CASSPPSSPNTEAFF. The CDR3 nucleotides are TGTGCCAGCTCACCACCGAGCAGCCCGAACACTGAAGCTTTCTTT.